These T cell receptor beta chains were read from a single sample in a study of T cell clones after liver transplantation. Libraries were prepared by immunoSEQ multiplex PCR; TCRdb keeps only in-frame clonotypes and omits some of them. This table holds over 100,000 clones, more than 75% found once. The sequences come from CD4+ T cells from blood, collected before liver transplant. These receptors were collected from a human donor who received a liver transplant. The CDR3 runs from the conserved cysteine through the conserved F or W. D genes are given only for firm matches. Clone size is shown for a subset of rows, as once, few, many or a class of expanded clone.

CDR3	DNA	size	J	V	D
CASSPRVINTGREKLFF	TGTGCCAGCTCACCTAGGGTCATCAACACCGGGAGGGAAAAACTGTTTTTT	once	TRBJ1-4	TRBV18	NA
CASSRDQGGNIQYF	TGTGCCAGCAGCCGAGACCAGGGCGGGAACATTCAGTACTTC	NA	TRBJ2-4	TRBV7-8	NA
CASSKVEEQFF	TGTGCCAGCAGCAAGGTTGAGGAGCAGTTCTTC	NA	TRBJ2-1	TRBV11-3	NA
CASSSNVIAAEAFF	TGTGCCAGCAGTTCAAACGTAATAGCGGCTGAAGCTTTCTTT	NA	TRBJ1-1	TRBV27	NA
CASSPQLKGGYTF	TGTGCCAGTAGCCCACAACTTAAAGGCGGCTACACCTTC	NA	TRBJ1-2	TRBV19	NA
CASSPISRTDTQYF	TGTGCCAGCAGCCCTATCTCCCGCACAGATACGCAGTATTTT	NA	TRBJ2-3	TRBV6-1	NA
CASSPLRGETQYF	TGTGCCAGCAGCCCCCTTCGGGGAGAGACCCAGTACTTC	NA	TRBJ2-5	TRBV5-6	NA
CASSPGTVFYEQYF	TGTGCCAGCAGCCCTGGGACGGTGTTCTACGAGCAGTACTTC	once	TRBJ2-7	TRBV9	NA
CASSQDLLASYNEQFF	TGTGCCAGCAGCCAAGATTTACTAGCGTCCTACAATGAGCAGTTCTTC	NA	TRBJ2-1	TRBV4-2	TRBD2
CASSLVGRGTDTQYF	TGTGCCAGCAGTTTAGTCGGACGCGGGACAGATACGCAGTATTTT	NA	TRBJ2-3	TRBV27	NA
CASRDRGQGQPQHF	TGTGCCAGCAGGGACAGGGGGCAAGGTCAGCCCCAGCATTTT	NA	TRBJ1-5	TRBV27	TRBD1
CASSVPGRGTDTQYF	TGTGCCAGCAGTGTGCCCGGGAGAGGGACAGATACGCAGTATTTT	many	TRBJ2-3	TRBV2	NA
CASSLRTTSGFYNEQFF	TGTGCCAGCAGTTTAAGAACGACTAGCGGGTTCTACAATGAGCAGTTCTTC	NA	TRBJ2-1	TRBV28	TRBD2
CASSLGSRASGVQNIQYF	TGTGCCAGCAGCTTAGGAAGTAGGGCTAGCGGGGTCCAAAACATTCAGTACTTC	NA	TRBJ2-4	TRBV7-2	TRBD2
CASSLRPQLQGAKKPQHF	TGTGCCAGCAGTTTACGACCGCAACTACAGGGGGCTAAGAAGCCCCAGCATTTT	once	TRBJ1-5	TRBV27	TRBD1
CASSSPGAANYGYTF	TGTGCCAGCAGTTCCCCGGGGGCAGCTAACTATGGCTACACCTTC	NA	TRBJ1-2	TRBV6-6	NA
CASSSPRTGGSGNTIYF	TGTGCCAGCAGTTCCCCCAGGACAGGTGGCTCTGGAAACACCATATATTTT	NA	TRBJ1-3	TRBV28	TRBD1
CASSFQGFNTGEQFF	TGTGCCAGCAGCTTTCAGGGGTTTAATACGGGTGAGCAGTTCTTC	NA	TRBJ2-1	TRBV5-4	NA
CASSPAPGETQYF	TGTGCCAGCAGCCCCGCCCCGGGTGAGACCCAGTACTTC	NA	TRBJ2-5	TRBV7-3	NA
CASSPPDLRQRKDSPLHF	TGTGCCAGTAGTCCACCCGACCTAAGACAGAGAAAGGATTCACCCCTCCACTTT	few	TRBJ1-6	TRBV19	NA
CASSTLAGVNTGELFF	TGTGCCAGTAGTACTTTAGCGGGGGTGAACACCGGGGAGCTGTTTTTT	few	TRBJ2-2	TRBV19	TRBD2
CASSYLAGSSYNEQFF	TGTGCCAGCAGTTACCTAGCGGGTAGCTCCTACAATGAGCAGTTCTTC	NA	TRBJ2-1	TRBV6-5	TRBD2
CASSHNSKPGQGKGLHF	TGTGCCAGCAGCCATAATAGTAAACCGGGACAGGGGAAAGGCCTCCACTTT	NA	TRBJ1-6	TRBV7-9	TRBD1
CASSQGGEKLFF	TGTGCCAGCAGTCAAGGGGGGGAAAAACTGTTTTTT	NA	TRBJ1-4	TRBV2	NA
CASSFSGSGYNEQFF	TGCGCCAGCAGCTTTAGCGGGAGCGGGTACAATGAGCAGTTCTTC	NA	TRBJ2-1	TRBV5-1	TRBD2
CASNPQGGNQPQHF	TGTGCCAGCAACCCACAGGGGGGCAATCAGCCCCAGCATTTT	few	TRBJ1-5	TRBV6-1	TRBD1
CASSVEAGQETQYF	TGTGCCAGCAGCGTAGAGGCGGGACAAGAGACCCAGTACTTC	NA	TRBJ2-5	TRBV9	NA
CASSLVAGRARDTQYF	TGTGCCAGCAGCTTAGTAGCGGGGCGGGCGAGAGATACGCAGTATTTT	few	TRBJ2-3	TRBV7-9	TRBD2
CATSSGTGGNQPQHF	TGTGCCACCAGCTCCGGGACAGGGGGCAATCAGCCCCAGCATTTT	NA	TRBJ1-5	TRBV15	TRBD1
CAGGTSGRDTQYF	TGTGCCGGAGGGACTAGCGGGAGGGATACGCAGTATTTT	few	TRBJ2-3	TRBV30	TRBD2
CARSCLDKYF	TGTGCCAGAAGCTGCTTGGATAAGTACTTC	NA	TRBJ2-7	TRBV5-3	NA
CASSQDLQGAAGANVLTF	TGTGCCAGCAGCCAAGACTTACAGGGGGCGGCTGGGGCCAACGTCCTGACTTTC	NA	TRBJ2-6	TRBV4-2	TRBD1
CASSEGYEQFF	TGTGCCAGCAGTGAAGGATATGAGCAGTTCTTC	NA	TRBJ2-1	TRBV6-4	NA
CATSRPIGRGNQPQHF	TGTGCCACCAGCAGACCGATAGGACGGGGAAATCAGCCCCAGCATTTT	NA	TRBJ1-5	TRBV15	NA
CASRRDLAGGAGELFF	TGTGCCAGCCGCCGCGATCTAGCGGGGGGGGCCGGGGAGCTGTTTTTT	NA	TRBJ2-2	TRBV5-4	TRBD2
CASSPRFSTVTSTDTQYF	TGTGCCAGTAGTCCCCGTTTTTCGACAGTTACTAGCACAGATACGCAGTATTTT	NA	TRBJ2-3	TRBV19	NA
CASSRGRATNEKLFF	TGTGCCAGCAGCCGGGGACGCGCAACTAATGAAAAACTGTTTTTT	NA	TRBJ1-4	TRBV7-9	NA
CASSPIQGLSNQPQHF	TGTGCCAGTAGCCCCATCCAGGGGCTTAGCAATCAGCCCCAGCATTTT	NA	TRBJ1-5	TRBV19	NA
CASGLRLEGTEAFF	TGTGCTAGTGGTCTGCGACTCGAGGGCACTGAAGCTTTCTTT	NA	TRBJ1-1	TRBV12-5	NA
CASSSGQGAPYEQYF	TGCGCCAGCAGCTCGGGACAGGGGGCTCCCTACGAGCAGTACTTC	NA	TRBJ2-7	TRBV5-1	TRBD1
CASSQRGIITRGSDKNIQYF	TGTGCCAGCAGCCAAAGAGGGATCATTACGAGGGGATCCGACAAAAACATTCAGTACTTC	few	TRBJ2-4	TRBV14	NA
CASSLVAGPVGELFF	TGTGCCAGCAGCTTAGTCGCGGGGCCTGTAGGGGAGCTGTTTTTT	NA	TRBJ2-2	TRBV7-9	NA
CASSSIAGGPGEQFF	TGTGCCAGCAGCTCAATAGCGGGAGGGCCCGGTGAGCAGTTCTTC	NA	TRBJ2-1	TRBV5-6	TRBD2
CASNPGRGLYEQYF	TGTGCCAGCAATCCCGGTAGGGGACTCTACGAGCAGTACTTC	NA	TRBJ2-7	TRBV25-1	NA
CASSRRRNSNQPQHF	TGTGCCAGTAGCCGGCGGAGAAATAGCAATCAGCCCCAGCATTTT	NA	TRBJ1-5	TRBV19	NA
CASSPKKPGGQFYEQYF	TGCGCCAGCAGCCCCAAAAAGCCTGGGGGACAATTCTACGAGCAGTACTTC	NA	TRBJ2-7	TRBV4-3	NA
CASSRDHLGGNTIYF	TGTGCCAGCAGCCGGGACCACCTAGGGGGAAACACCATATATTTT	NA	TRBJ1-3	TRBV6-5	NA
CASSPGRTNYGYTF	TGTGCCAGCAGTCCAGGGAGGACTAACTATGGCTACACCTTC	NA	TRBJ1-2	TRBV28	NA
CASSSLIKGGTDTQYF	TGTGCCAGCAGCTCCTTGATAAAGGGGGGCACAGATACGCAGTATTTT	NA	TRBJ2-3	TRBV7-9	NA
CASSIPGTFNYGYTF	TGTGCCAGTAGTATCCCCGGGACGTTTAACTATGGCTACACCTTC	NA	TRBJ1-2	TRBV19	NA
CASSLAGTNLLPNTGELFF	TGCGCCAGCAGCTTGGCCGGGACTAACCTCCTACCGAACACCGGGGAGCTGTTTTTT	NA	TRBJ2-2	TRBV5-1	TRBD2
CASSPRWTGRYEQYF	TGTGCCAGTAGTCCCCGCTGGACAGGGAGATACGAGCAGTACTTC	NA	TRBJ2-7	TRBV19	TRBD1
CASITGITSYEQYF	TGTGCCAGCATTACAGGGATCACGTCCTACGAGCAGTACTTC	NA	TRBJ2-7	TRBV6-1	NA
CASSPYEQGVQPQHF	TGTGCCAGCTCACCATACGAACAGGGAGTTCAGCCCCAGCATTTT	NA	TRBJ1-5	TRBV18	NA
CASSPTEPGLAIYNEQFF	TGTGCCAGCAGCCCGACAGAACCGGGACTAGCCATATACAATGAGCAGTTCTTC	NA	TRBJ2-1	TRBV9	TRBD2
CASSLVAGGYNEQFF	TGTGCCAGCAGCTTAGTCGCGGGAGGGTACAATGAGCAGTTCTTC	once	TRBJ2-1	TRBV11-2	TRBD2
CASKPTGRNEQFF	TGTGCCAGCAAACCGACAGGGAGGAATGAGCAGTTCTTC	NA	TRBJ2-1	TRBV27	NA